This passage covers 12 T cell receptor beta chains from one sample sequenced in a study of T cell changes during pregnancy in multiple sclerosis. Using immunoSEQ multiplex PCR, the repertoire was profiled, and TCRdb retains in-frame clones only, with some absent. The table lists about 92,000 clones, around 92% of them singletons. Sequences were derived from peripheral blood, sampled in the first trimester of pregnancy. These receptors all stem from a female donor with multiple sclerosis, enrolled in a pregnancy study.

This clone has a handful of counts. V gene TRBV27 combines with J gene TRBJ1-1; 9 nucleotides align to TRBD1. The CDR3 covers 17 residues. With V trimmed by 4 bases and J by 0 bases, 9 bases remained unmatched. Germline CDR1 and CDR2: MNHEY and SMNVEV (reference sequence). The CDR3 loop reads CASSYRGRSSLNTEAFF. Here the CDR3 DNA reads TGTGCCAGCAGTTACAGGGGGCGCTCGAGTTTGAACACTGAAGCTTTCTTT.

V gene TRBV9 combines with J gene TRBJ1-2; weak D call: TRBD1 (5 bases). CDR1 is SGDLS and CDR2 is YYNGEE in the germline V gene. The CDR3 has 13 amino acids. The V end was cut by 4 bases, the J end by 5 bases, with 12 bases between. The CDR3 protein is CASSPLQGYGYTF. Written as DNA, the CDR3 is TGTGCCAGCAGCCCTCTGCAGGGTTATGGCTACACCTTC.

The chain uses TRBV29-1 and TRBJ2-1; D may be TRBD1 (6 bases). V dropped 4 bases and J dropped 6 bases, with 13 bases sitting between them. Germline V gene lookup returns CDR1 SQVTM and CDR2 ANQGSEA. The CDR3 is made up of 13 amino acids. CDR3 sequence reads: CSVAGTPGNEQFF. DNA for the CDR3: TGCAGCGTTGCCGGGACACCCGGCAATGAGCAGTTCTTC.

The chain combines TRBV27 with TRBJ1-5; 9 bases are shared with TRBD1. Trimming took 5 bases from V and 9 from J; bases not matched to a gene: 8. In germline, CDR1 is MNHEY, CDR2 SMNVEV (reference sequence). CDR3 size: 14 residues. CDR3 in amino acids: CASSLGQGQGPQHF. Written as DNA, the CDR3 is TGTGCCAGCAGTCTCGGACAGGGGCAAGGGCCCCAGCATTTT.

The chain combines TRBV28 with TRBJ1-5; 8 positions match TRBD1. V was clipped by 5 bases and J by 6 bases; unmatched bases: 9. There are 15 residues in the CDR3. CDR1 and CDR2 from the germline V gene are MDHEN and SYDVKM. Here the CDR3 DNA reads TGTGCCAGCAGTCCACCCGAGGACAGGGCTCAGCCCCAGCATTTT. Its protein is CASSPPEDRAQPQHF.

The chain recombines TRBV5-1 with TRBJ2-1; 12 bases map to TRBD2. The junction had 7 bases not matched to a gene; V was cut back by 5 bases and J by 4 bases. The CDR3 totals 16 residues. CDR1 is SGHRS, CDR2 YFSETQ, per germline. The chain's CDR3 is CASRPGLAGRYNEQFF. The CDR3 DNA reads TGCGCCAGCAGACCGGGACTAGCGGGCCGGTACAATGAGCAGTTCTTC. Using reference TRBV5-1 and TRBJ2-1 for the parts outside the CDR3, the full variable domain is KAGVTQTPRYLIKTRGQQVTLSCSPISGHRSVSWYQQTPGQGLQFLFEYFSETQRNKGNFPGRFSGRQFSNSRSEMNVSTLELGDSALYLCASRPGLAGRYNEQFFGPGTRLTVL.

The chain has TRBV19 and TRBJ2-1; D unresolved. CDR3 length: 15 amino acids. Trimming removed 5 bases at V and 9 bases at J, with 20 bases between. Germline lookup yields CDR1 LNHDA and CDR2 SQIVND (reference sequence). The CDR3 loop is CASSLGFAMSGEQFF. The CDR3 region has the DNA TGTGCCAGTAGTCTCGGTTTTGCCATGTCGGGTGAGCAGTTCTTC. Full variable domain (remainder filled in from reference TRBV19 and TRBJ2-1): DGGITQSPKYLFRKEGQNVTLSCEQNLNHDAMYWYRQDPGQGLRLIYYSQIVNDFQKGDIAEGYSVSREKKESFPLTVTSAQKNPTAFYLCASSLGFAMSGEQFFGPGTRLTVL.

The rearrangement links TRBV7-9 to TRBJ1-3; a possible D gene is TRBD1 (6 bases). Germline lookup yields CDR1 SEHNR and CDR2 FQNEAQ (reference sequence). The CDR3 totals 16 residues. The V and J ends lost 5 bases and 1 base respectively, with 15 bases between them. In DNA, the CDR3 is TGTGCCAGCAGCGGGGGGCCCGGGAGGTCTGGAAACACCATATATTTT. Translating gives CASSGGPGRSGNTIYF.

The chain recombines TRBV29-1 with TRBJ2-3; TRBD2 matches 11 bases. The CDR3 totals 14 residues. Germline CDR1 and CDR2: SQVTM and ANQGSEA. Trimming at V came to 6 bases and at J to 0 bases, leaving 2 bases not matched to a gene. The CDR3 spells CSVRLAGSTDTQYF. The CDR3 DNA reads as TGCAGCGTCCGACTAGCGGGAAGCACAGATACGCAGTATTTT.

The V call is TRBV19, the J call TRBJ1-5; D is perhaps TRBD1 (5 bases). The germline V gene has CDR1 LNHDA and CDR2 SQIVND (reference sequence). This CDR3 region has 12 residues. Trimming pared 3 bases from V and 9 bases from J, leaving 9 bases between. The CDR3 loop is CASSISRGPQHF. CDR3 in DNA: TGTGCCAGTAGTATCTCTAGGGGGCCCCAGCATTTT.

The rearrangement uses TRBV4-2 and TRBJ1-1; no reliable D call. Germline loops: CDR1 LGHNA, CDR2 YNFKEQ. Trimming removed 0 bases from V and 7 bases from J, with 15 bases in between. CDR3 size: 15 residues. The CDR3 sequence: CASSQDGVRDNEAFF. The CDR3, as DNA: TGTGCCAGCAGCCAAGATGGAGTCAGAGATAATGAAGCTTTCTTT.

The chain links TRBV5-4 to TRBJ2-7; the match to TRBD1 covers 8 bases. Trimming cost V 0 bases and J 5 bases; bases outside gene matches: 7. CDR1 and CDR2 from the germline V gene are SGHNT and YYREEE (reference sequence). The CDR3 loop spans 15 amino acids. The DNA for the CDR3 is TGTGCCAGCAGCTTGGTCGGGGACAGGAGTGACGAGCAGTACTTC. Its translation: CASSLVGDRSDEQYF.